This TCR beta chain came from a study of Ad26.COV2.S vaccination and SARS-CoV-2 variants. Notes on the study in general: With respect to non-spike TCR breadth, vaccine and placebo recipients were similar. Individuals receiving vaccine had higher spike-specific TCR breadth than placebo recipients did.

The CDR3 contains 17 residues. The germline V and J ends were trimmed by 4 bases and 8 bases, with 27 bases remaining between them. Germline CDR1 SGHDN, CDR2 FVKESK. Sequenced by immunoSEQ multiplex PCR; TCRdb stores in-frame clones only, minus some. The sample consists of roughly 400,000 clones, 90% of them appearing once. This clone was picked up one time. Its specificity is unknown. Described treatment: roughly 19 received Ad26.COV2.S at low or high dose, single or two shots; about 5 received placebo; per-sample allocation not given. At day 63 after the first vaccine or placebo injection, samples were drawn.

The sequenced sample was peripheral blood, obtained in a trial of Ad26.COV2.S vaccine versus placebo. This clonotype was sampled from a person aged 18-65 years who received the Ad26.COV2.S COVID-19 vaccine or a placebo. The chain combines TRBV14 with TRBJ2-7, with D perhaps TRBD2 (5 bases). The CDR3 DNA reads as TGTGCCAGCAGCCCAACCTTGGGCCAGGAGGTAATTGTAAAGCAGTACTTC. This translates into CASSPTLGQEVIVKQYF. The whole variable domain, filled in from reference TRBV14 and TRBJ2-7, reads EAGVTQFPSHSVIEKGQTVTLRCDPISGHDNLYWYRRVMGKEIKFLLHFVKESKQDESGMPNNRFLAERTGGTYSTLKVQPAELEDSGVYFCASSPTLGQEVIVKQYFGPGTRLTVT.